This T cell receptor (beta chain) stems from a study of OX40 agonist ivuxolimab in advanced cancers. Background for the entire study: Ivuxolimab was a fully human IgG2 agonistic monoclonal antibody targeting the costimulatory receptor OX40 (CD134). The paper covers the monotherapy dose-escalation part of the phase I ivuxolimab trial, which included N ≈ 52 patients. Intravenous ivuxolimab was administered to patients every 2 weeks at six dose levels: 0.01, 0.1, 0.3, 1.5, 3 and 10 mg/kg. Of the 50 to 55 dose-escalation patients, hepatocellular carcinoma was present in about 20, melanoma in around 15, renal cell carcinoma in 9 and head and neck cancer in 9. The point of sequencing TCRbeta in the periphery was to test whether ivuxolimab changed TCR sequence diversity and drove clonal T-cell expansion. A male proportion of almost 85% and a mean age of roughly 55 years, ranging from 23 to 79, were recorded for the dose-escalation cohort. Patients were allowed to have had prior anti-PD-1, anti-PD-L1 or anti-CTLA-4 therapy, and about 40% of the dose-escalation patients had been treated with checkpoint inhibitors. Partial responses occurred in three dose-escalation patients, of whom one had hepatocellular carcinoma and two had cutaneous melanoma.

The trial excluded patients who had a history of autoimmune disease or who were on systemic immunosuppression. Peripheral blood for TCR sequencing was collected from all dose cohorts at baseline, on cycle 4 day 1, and on cycle 7 day 1. Samples came from an open-label, multicenter, first-in-human phase I dose-escalation trial of ivuxolimab. Adults with locally advanced or metastatic melanoma, renal cell, hepatocellular, or head and neck squamous cell carcinoma were enrolled in the trial. Before TCR sequencing, CD4+ T cells and CD8+ T cells were sorted from peripheral blood as separate populations. The research as a whole found: Partial responders in the 0.1-3.0 mg/kg groups had among the lowest normalized peripheral clonal expansion, especially among CD8+ T cells. Antigen specificity was not determined for the clonally expanded peripheral T cells. After ivuxolimab, expanded clones were on average more numerous among CD8+ T cells than among CD4+ T cells. Low levels of normalized T-cell clonal expansion were also seen in some nonresponding patients. At doses from 0.1 to 3.0 mg/kg, clonal expansion was seen in both CD4+ and CD8+ blood T cells between baseline and week 6.

Genomic DNA was isolated from the sorted cells so that the TCRbeta CDR3 region could be sequenced. The immunoSEQ Assay was used to sequence the TCRbeta CDR3 regions. The table comes from immuneACCESS by way of TCRdb, which keeps in-frame sequences with V and J called. Part of the clones is missing from these tables; in studies checked, under half for an unresolved V gene and the rest for unknown reasons. This sample comprises tens of thousands of clones, about 90% of them detected only once. Of the sample, around 15% is held by the ten largest clones. Remarks on this clone: It has no known antigen specificity. Per-base quality was not reported, and no clone a single base away is much larger than it.

The CDR3 starts with the cysteine, ends with the phenylalanine, and has 12 residues. Only the CDR3 DNA is retained, 36 bases long and in frame from the first base. The germline V gene encodes CDR1 GTSNPN and CDR2 SVGIG (reference sequence). Trimming takes 0 bases from V and 3 bases from J, and the germline ends sit 6 bases apart. The source was CD4+ or CD8+ T cells sorted from blood, collected in a trial of the OX40 agonist ivuxolimab. This clonotype was obtained from an adult with an advanced solid tumor such as melanoma, head and neck, liver or kidney cancer. The rearrangement joined TRBV30 to TRBJ2-7; the D segment cannot be called with confidence. CDR3 reads: CAWSVRIYEQYF. The sequence in DNA is TGTGCCTGGAGTGTCCGAATCTACGAGCAGTACTTC. This CDR3, with the reference TRBV30 and TRBJ2-7 proteins standing in past its ends, gives the full variable domain SQTIHQWPATLVQPVGSPLSLECTVEGTSNPNLYWYRQAAGRGLQLLFYSVGIGQISSEVPQNLSASRPQDRQFILSSKKLLLSDSGFYLCAWSVRIYEQYFGPGTRLTVT.